This T cell receptor (beta chain) is drawn from a study of control samples from healthy donors and cancer patients. This CDR3 spans 19 amino acids. V dropped 5 bases and J dropped 5; count of bases not matched to a gene: 20. Germline loops: CDR1 SEHNR, CDR2 FQNEAQ (reference sequence). TCRdb's copy holds only in-frame clones and misses some; the assay was immunoSEQ multiplex PCR. The table shows about 50,000 clones, with 95% to 96% occurring only once. Input material: blood. The TCR was taken from a woman younger than 45 in good health. The chain combines TRBV7-9 with TRBJ1-2; TRBD1 matches 10 bases. The CDR3 loop reads CASSNSEREDRGQGYGYTF. The CDR3 region has the DNA TGTGCCAGCAGCAATTCAGAGAGGGAAGACAGGGGGCAAGGGTATGGCTACACCTTC.